The T cell receptor beta chain described here comes from a study of lung T cells in sarcoidosis with Löfgren's syndrome. Study results and limitations: Versus controls, Löfgren's syndrome patients reportedly showed TRAV12-1 and TRBV2 as most expanded.

This clonotype was picked up many times. Its antigen remains unidentified. In germline, CDR1 is MNHNY, CDR2 SVGAGI (reference sequence). This CDR3 contains 14 residues. V lost 2 bases to trimming and J lost 4 bases, with 9 bases between them. Via MiXCR, TCRdb re-called the reads, giving one row per CDR3 protein. The table shows tens of thousands of distinct CDR3 sequences, with about 20% occurring only once. The material sequenced was CD4+ T cells from PBMCs. The chain uses TRBV6-6 and TRBJ1-5; D may be TRBD1 (6 bases). The TCR originated in a human donor with sarcoidosis (Löfgren's syndrome or another form), or a control subject (not recorded which). CDR3 in amino acids: CASSYRGTNQPQHF. Here the CDR3 DNA reads TGTGCCAGCAGTTACAGGGGGACGAATCAGCCCCAGCATTTT.